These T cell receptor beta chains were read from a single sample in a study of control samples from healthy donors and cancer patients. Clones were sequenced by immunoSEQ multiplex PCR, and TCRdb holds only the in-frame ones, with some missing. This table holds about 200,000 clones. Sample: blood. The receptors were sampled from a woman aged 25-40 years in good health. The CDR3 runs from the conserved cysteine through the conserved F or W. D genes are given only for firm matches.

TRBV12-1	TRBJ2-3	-	TGTGCCAGCAGCTTCCTAGCGGGGGCCTCCAAGAATCATAGCACAGATACGCAGTATTTT	CASSFLAGASKNHSTDTQYF
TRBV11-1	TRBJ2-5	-	TGTGCCAGCAGCTTCGGCCGACAAGAGACCCAGTACTTC	CASSFGRQETQYF
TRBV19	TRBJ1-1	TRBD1	TGTGCCAGTAGTATAGGCCTGACAGGGAGCACTGAAGCTTTCTTT	CASSIGLTGSTEAFF
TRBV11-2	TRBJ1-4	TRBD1	TGTGCCAGCAGCTCTTACCGGGACAGGGAAAATGAAAAACTGTTTTTT	CASSSYRDRENEKLFF
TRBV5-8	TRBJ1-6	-	TGTGCCAGCAGCTTTGGGGGAAATCGGTATAATTCACCCCTCCACTTT	CASSFGGNRYNSPLHF
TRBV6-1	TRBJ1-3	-	TGTGCCAGCAGGAATACAGGGCACTCTGGAAACACCATATATTTT	CASRNTGHSGNTIYF
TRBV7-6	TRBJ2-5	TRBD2	TGTGCCAGCAGCCCGCAGACTAGCGACCAAGAGACCCAGTACTTC	CASSPQTSDQETQYF
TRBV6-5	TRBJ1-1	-	TGTGCCACCTCCCTAGCCGGGACGAACACTGAAGCTTTCTTT	CATSLAGTNTEAFF
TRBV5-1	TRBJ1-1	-	TGCGCCAGCAGCTTGGACCTGGGCACTGAAGCTTTCTTT	CASSLDLGTEAFF
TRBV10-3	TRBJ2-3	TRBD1	TGTGCCATCACACAGGGGCTTCTCACAGATACGCAGTATTTT	CAITQGLLTDTQYF
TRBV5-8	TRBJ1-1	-	TGTGCCAGCAGCCAGACCGACAGGAACACTGAAGCTTTCTTT	CASSQTDRNTEAFF
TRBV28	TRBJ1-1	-	TGTGCCAGCAGTCCCTACCGACACGGAGGGAGAGCTTTCTTT	CASSPYRHGGRAFF
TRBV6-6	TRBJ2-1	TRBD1	TGTGCCAGCAGCCCCCGGGACAGGAGGTACAATGAGCAGTTCTTC	CASSPRDRRYNEQFF
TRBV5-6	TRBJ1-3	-	TGTGCCAGCAGCCTAGGTCCGACAGGAGCTTCCTCTGGAAACACCATATATTTT	CASSLGPTGASSGNTIYF
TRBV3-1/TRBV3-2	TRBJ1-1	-	TGTGCCAGCAGCCAAGGCGGAGGGGGAATGAACACTGAAGCTTTCTTT	CASSQGGGGMNTEAFF
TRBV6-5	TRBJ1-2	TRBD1	TGTGCCAGCAGGTTCCGGGACAGGGGGCTTGAAGGCTACACCTTC	CASRFRDRGLEGYTF
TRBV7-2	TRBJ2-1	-	TGTGCCAGCAGCTACGTTATTTCCAATGAGCAGTTCTTC	CASSYVISNEQFF
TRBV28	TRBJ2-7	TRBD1	TGTGCCAGCAGTTTTTTAAAGGCAGGGGGCTCAGTTCCATCATACGAGCAGTACTTC	CASSFLKAGGSVPSYEQYF
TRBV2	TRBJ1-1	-	TGTGCCAGCAGCACCCGGGGGGGGGAAGCTTTCTTT	CASSTRGGEAFF
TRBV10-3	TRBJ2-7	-	TGTGCCATCAGTGACAGCGTGGCCTACGAGCAGTACTTC	CAISDSVAYEQYF
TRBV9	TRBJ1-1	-	TGTGCCAGCAGCGTAGGCAGGGTGGCGAACACTGAAGCTTTCTTT	CASSVGRVANTEAFF
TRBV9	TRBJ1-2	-	TGTGCCAGCAGCGTTGGTCCAGCATATGGCTACACCTTC	CASSVGPAYGYTF
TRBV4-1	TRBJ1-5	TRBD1	TGCGCCAGCAGCCAAGGCCCGGGACAGGGTGGCAATCAGCCCCAGCATTTT	CASSQGPGQGGNQPQHF
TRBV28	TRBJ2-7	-	TGTGCCAGCAGTTTGTGGGGATCTGGCTACGAGCAGTACTTC	CASSLWGSGYEQYF
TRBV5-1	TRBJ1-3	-	TGCGCCAGCAGCGCGACCCCCGGAACTGGAAACACCATATATTTT	CASSATPGTGNTIYF
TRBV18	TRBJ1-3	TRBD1	TGTGCCAGCTCACCAAACGGACAGGGGGCTGCTGGAAACACCATATATTTT	CASSPNGQGAAGNTIYF
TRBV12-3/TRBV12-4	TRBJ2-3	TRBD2	TGTGCCACCGCGGGGGGAGATACGCAGTATTTT	CATAGGDTQYF
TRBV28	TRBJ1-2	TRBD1	TGTGCCAGCAGTTTGGGACAGGGTACGGGTGGCTACACCTTC	CASSLGQGTGGYTF
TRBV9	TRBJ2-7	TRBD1	TGTGCCAGCAGCGCAGGGACAGAATCCTACGAGCAGTACTTC	CASSAGTESYEQYF
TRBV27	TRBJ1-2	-	TGTGCCAGCAAGAAGGAGTCTAGTGCTAACTATGGCTACACCTTC	CASKKESSANYGYTF
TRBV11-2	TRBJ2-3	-	TGTGCCAGCAGCTTTGTTGGCGGGGTTAGCACAGATACGCAGTATTTT	CASSFVGGVSTDTQYF